This passage covers 8 T cell receptor beta chains from one sample sequenced in a study of T-cell reconstitution after alpha-beta-depleted transplantation in children. TCRbeta library preparation incorporated unique molecular identifiers. One entry per CDR3 protein results from TCRdb running MiXCR on the PCR reads. In the table there are some 240,000 distinct CDR3 sequences, about 12% of which are singletons. The material sequenced was PBMCs from the stem cell graft donor, taken from the stem cell graft. The receptors stem from a human donor who donated a stem cell graft to a child with acute lymphoblastic leukemia.

With respect to this clonotype: It may be a read error: a sequence one base away is much more abundant. This chain connects TRBV5-6 to TRBJ2-7; 8 bases match TRBD1. The CDR3 contains 14 residues. Germline CDR1 is SGHDT and CDR2 is YYEEEE. The CDR3: CASSRDRRSYDQYF. The CDR3 region has the DNA TGTGCCAGCAGCCGGGACAGGCGATCCTACGACCAGTACTTC.

This clonotype has a count of ten or more. V gene TRBV20-1 combines with J gene TRBJ2-1, with D perhaps TRBD2 (5 bases). The V end was cut by 5 bases, the J end by 7 bases, with 18 bases between. From germline, CDR1 is DFQATT and CDR2 SNEGSKA (reference sequence). This CDR3 region has 14 residues. The CDR3 DNA reads TGCAGTGCTGTCCGCGTGGAGGCGGTGAATGAGCAGTTCTTC. Protein: CSAVRVEAVNEQFF.

This clonotype was seen repeatedly, ten times or more. CDR3 sequence reads: CASRQPGQGYNEQFF. CDR3 bases: TGTGCCAGCAGACAACCGGGACAGGGCTACAATGAGCAGTTCTTC. The chain combines TRBV6-5 with TRBJ2-1; TRBD1 matches 9 bases. V lost 6 bases and J lost 3; bases outside the gene matches: 6. Per germline, CDR1 MNHEY and CDR2 SVGAGI. This CDR3 comprises 15 residues.

This clonotype was detected only a few times. V usage is TRBV27 and J usage is TRBJ1-2; the D is unclear. CDR3 length equals 14 residues. Germline CDR1 reads MNHEY; CDR2 reads SMNVEV (reference sequence). V lost 8 bases and J lost 0, with 13 bases in between. The CDR3 spells CASCPLAANYGYTF. The CDR3 DNA reads TGTGCCAGCTGCCCACTCGCAGCTAACTATGGCTACACCTTC.

This chain joins TRBV4-3 and TRBJ2-7, with D perhaps matching TRBD2 (5 bases). The CDR3 runs 15 residues. Between the trimmed V and J ends, which lost 3 bases and 2 bases, there was a span of 14 bases. Germline V gene data show CDR1 as LGHNA and CDR2 as YSLEER. The CDR3 region has the DNA TGCGCCAGCAGCCAGTCGGCGGACTGGACCTACGAGCAGTACTTC. This encodes CASSQSADWTYEQYF.

This clonotype appeared many times. The chain combines TRBV27 with TRBJ2-3, with D possibly TRBD1 on 6 matching bases. V lost 3 bases and J lost 6, with 16 bases in between. The CDR3 is made up of 15 amino acids. CDR1 is MNHEY and CDR2 is SMNVEV in the germline V gene (reference sequence). This chain's CDR3 is CASSLADRPVDTQYF. CDR3 nucleotide sequence: TGTGCCAGCAGTTTGGCGGACAGACCGGTGGATACGCAGTATTTT.

This clonotype was seen many times. The rearrangement joins TRBV20-1 to TRBJ1-1, with D uncertain. CDR3 length: 13 residues. The V gene's germline CDR1 is DFQATT and CDR2 SNEGSKA (reference sequence). V lost 6 bases, J lost 0 bases, and 11 bases lay in between. CDR3 region: CSAQAEVNTEAFF. The CDR3 DNA follows: TGCAGTGCCCAAGCGGAGGTGAACACTGAAGCTTTCTTT.

In its sample, this clonotype was seen many times. This sequence joins TRBV12-3 or TRBV12-4 and TRBJ1-2; no firm D call. The CDR3 covers 13 residues. The germline V and J ends were trimmed by 7 bases and 4 bases, with 13 bases remaining between them. The CDR3 nucleotides are TGTGCCAGCATAAGTACGACAAGCTATGGCTACACCTTC. Translated: CASISTTSYGYTF.